The clone carrying this T cell receptor (beta chain) was detected only a few times. The target antigen is unknown. The data originate from a study of T-cell reconstitution after alpha-beta-depleted transplantation in children. Unique molecular identifiers were built into the TCRbeta library. MiXCR, applied by TCRdb to the PCR reads, yields one record per CDR3 protein. The sample has roughly 300,000 distinct CDR3 sequences; around a tenth are singletons. Overall study results and limits: Surviving recipient T cells and thymic progenitors underlay high day-60 TCRbeta diversity in some patients. Two months or so post-transplant, alpha-beta T cells reportedly derived from several hundred expanded graft clones. T-cell numbers and diversity one year post-transplant derived largely from freshly generated T cells.

The CDR3 spans 14 residues. Germline V gene data show CDR1 as SEHNR and CDR2 as FQNEAQ (reference sequence). The germline V and J ends were trimmed by 2 bases and 6 bases, with 10 bases remaining between them. V usage is TRBV7-9 and J usage is TRBJ2-2; D not certain. The sample was peripheral blood, taken 180 days after TCRalphabeta/CD19-depleted stem cell transplant. This TCR was sampled from a male patient between 2 and 9 years old who had a stem cell transplant for chronic granulomatous disease, so the T cells may come from the graft donor. DNA of the CDR3: TGTGCCAGCAGCTTATCACGGGCCGCCGGGGAGCTGTTTTTT. Amino acids: CASSLSRAAGELFF.